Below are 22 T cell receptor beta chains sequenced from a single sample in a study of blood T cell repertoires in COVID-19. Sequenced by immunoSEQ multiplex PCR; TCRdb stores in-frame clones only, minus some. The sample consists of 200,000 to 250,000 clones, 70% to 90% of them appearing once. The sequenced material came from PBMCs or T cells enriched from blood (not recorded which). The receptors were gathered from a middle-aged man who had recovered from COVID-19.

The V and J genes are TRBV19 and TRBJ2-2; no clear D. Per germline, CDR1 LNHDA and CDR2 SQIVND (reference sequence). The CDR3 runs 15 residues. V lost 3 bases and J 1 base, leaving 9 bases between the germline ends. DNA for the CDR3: TGTGCCAGTAGTATCCCTCGGGTGAACACCGGGGAGCTGTTTTTT. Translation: CASSIPRVNTGELFF.

CDR3 bases: TGTGCCAGCAGCCAAACTCATGACAGGGGGCGCGAGCAGTACTTC. Residues: CASSQTHDRGREQYF. The V and J genes are TRBV7-2 and TRBJ2-7; 10 bases match TRBD1. The germline V gene has CDR1 SGHTA and CDR2 FQGNSA. The ends lost 5 bases at V and 6 bases at J; junction bases unmatched: 10. CDR3 length: 15 amino acids.

DNA of the CDR3: TGTGCCAGCAGAAAGGGGACTAGCGGGAGCTCCTACAATGAGCAGTTCTTC. Encoded protein: CASRKGTSGSSYNEQFF. The rearrangement joins TRBV3-1 (or the pseudogene TRBV3-2) to TRBJ2-1; the match to TRBD2 covers 14 bases. Trimming took 6 bases from V and 0 from J; bases not matched to a gene: 4. CDR3 size: 17 residues. The germline V gene encodes CDR1 LGHDT and CDR2 YNNKEL (reference sequence).

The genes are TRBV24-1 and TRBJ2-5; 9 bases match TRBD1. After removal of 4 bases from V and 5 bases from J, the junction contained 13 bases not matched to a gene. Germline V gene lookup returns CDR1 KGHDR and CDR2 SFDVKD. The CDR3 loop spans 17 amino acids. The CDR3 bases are TGTGCCACCAGTGACCCGACCCTCACAGGGGGCAGGGAGACCCAGTACTTC. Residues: CATSDPTLTGGRETQYF.

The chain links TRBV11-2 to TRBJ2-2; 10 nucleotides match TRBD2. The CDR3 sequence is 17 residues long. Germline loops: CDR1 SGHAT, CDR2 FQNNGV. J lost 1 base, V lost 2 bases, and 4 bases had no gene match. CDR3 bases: TGTGCCAGCAGCTTACTAGCGGGAGCCTTGAACACCGGGGAGCTGTTTTTT. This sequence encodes CASSLLAGALNTGELFF.

CDR3 in amino acids: CASSYRPPPPNTEAFF. In DNA, the CDR3 is TGCGCCAGCTCCTACAGGCCTCCCCCTCCAAACACTGAAGCTTTCTTT. The V gene is TRBV5-1, the J gene TRBJ1-1, with TRBD1 as a possible D gene (5 bases). V was cut by 7 bases and J by 2 bases, with 21 bases left in between. Germline loops: CDR1 SGHRS, CDR2 YFSETQ. The CDR3 sequence is 16 residues long.

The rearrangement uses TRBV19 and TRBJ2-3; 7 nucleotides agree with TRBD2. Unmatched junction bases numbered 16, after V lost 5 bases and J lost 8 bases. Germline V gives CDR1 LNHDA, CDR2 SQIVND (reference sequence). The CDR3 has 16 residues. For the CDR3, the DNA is TGTGCCAGTAGTCCACGGGACTACCTAGACGGGGGTACGCAGTATTTT. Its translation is CASSPRDYLDGGTQYF. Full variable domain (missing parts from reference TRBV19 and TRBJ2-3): DGGITQSPKYLFRKEGQNVTLSCEQNLNHDAMYWYRQDPGQGLRLIYYSQIVNDFQKGDIAEGYSVSREKKESFPLTVTSAQKNPTAFYLCASSPRDYLDGGTQYFGPGTRLTVL.

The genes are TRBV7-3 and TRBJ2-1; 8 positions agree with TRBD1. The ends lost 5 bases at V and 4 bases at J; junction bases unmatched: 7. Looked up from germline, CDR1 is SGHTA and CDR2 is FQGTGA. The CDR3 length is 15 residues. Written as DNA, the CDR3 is TGTGCCAGCAGCGAATCAGGGGGCGGGTACAATGAGCAGTTCTTC. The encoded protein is CASSESGGGYNEQFF.

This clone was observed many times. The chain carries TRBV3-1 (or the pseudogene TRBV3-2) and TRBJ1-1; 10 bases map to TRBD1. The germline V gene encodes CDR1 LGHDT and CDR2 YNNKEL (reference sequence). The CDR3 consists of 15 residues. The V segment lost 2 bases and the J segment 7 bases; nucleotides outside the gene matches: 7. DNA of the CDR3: TGTGCCAGCAGCCAAATGGGACAGGGGAGGGTTGAAGCTTTCTTT. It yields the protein CASSQMGQGRVEAFF.

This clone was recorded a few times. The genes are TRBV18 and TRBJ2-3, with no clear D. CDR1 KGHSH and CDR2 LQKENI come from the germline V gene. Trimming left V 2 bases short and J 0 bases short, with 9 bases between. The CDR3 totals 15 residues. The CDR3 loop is CASSPVYASTDTQYF. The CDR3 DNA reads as TGTGCCAGCTCACCAGTCTATGCTAGCACAGATACGCAGTATTTT.

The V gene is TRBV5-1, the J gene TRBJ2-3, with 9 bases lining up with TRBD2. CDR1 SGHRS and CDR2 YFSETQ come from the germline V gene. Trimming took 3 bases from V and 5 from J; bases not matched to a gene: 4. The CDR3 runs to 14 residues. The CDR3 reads CASSSSGVRDTQYF. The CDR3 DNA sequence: TGCGCCAGCAGCTCTAGCGGGGTTAGAGATACGCAGTATTTT.

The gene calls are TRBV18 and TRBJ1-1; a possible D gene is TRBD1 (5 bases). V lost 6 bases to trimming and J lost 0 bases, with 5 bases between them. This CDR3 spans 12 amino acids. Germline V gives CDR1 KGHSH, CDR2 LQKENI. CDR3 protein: CASSTVNTEAFF. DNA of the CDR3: TGTGCCAGCTCGACAGTGAACACTGAAGCTTTCTTT.

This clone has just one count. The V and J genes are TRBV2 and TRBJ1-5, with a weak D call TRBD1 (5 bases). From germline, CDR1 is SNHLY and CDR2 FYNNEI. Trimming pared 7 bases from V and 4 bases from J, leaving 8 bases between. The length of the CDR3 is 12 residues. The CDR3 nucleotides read TGTGCCAGCAACCGGGGGAATCAGCCCCAGCATTTT. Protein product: CASNRGNQPQHF.

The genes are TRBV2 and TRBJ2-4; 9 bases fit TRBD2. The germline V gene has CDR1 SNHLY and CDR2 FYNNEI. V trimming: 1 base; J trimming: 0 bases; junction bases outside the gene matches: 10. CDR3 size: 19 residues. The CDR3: CASSEGLGGGALAKNIQYF. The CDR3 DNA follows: TGTGCCAGCAGTGAAGGTCTCGGCGGGGGGGCCCTAGCCAAAAACATTCAGTACTTC.

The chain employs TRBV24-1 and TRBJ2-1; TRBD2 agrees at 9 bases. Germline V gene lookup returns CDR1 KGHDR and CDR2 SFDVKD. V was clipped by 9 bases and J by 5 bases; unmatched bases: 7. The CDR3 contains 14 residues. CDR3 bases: TGTGCCACCTCCCTAGCGGGAATAAACAATGAGCAGTTCTTC. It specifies CATSLAGINNEQFF.

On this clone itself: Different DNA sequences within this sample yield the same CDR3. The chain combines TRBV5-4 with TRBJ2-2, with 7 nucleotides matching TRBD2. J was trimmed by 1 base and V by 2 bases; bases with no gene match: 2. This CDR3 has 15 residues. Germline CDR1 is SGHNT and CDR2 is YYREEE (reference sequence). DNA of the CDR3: TGTGCCAGCAGCTTTGGCGGGGGGAACACCGGGGAGCTGTTTTTT. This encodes CASSFGGGNTGELFF. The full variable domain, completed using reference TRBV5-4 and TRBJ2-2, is ETGVTQSPTHLIKTRGQQVTLRCSSQSGHNTVSWYQQALGQGPQFIFQYYREEENGRGNFPPRFSGLQFPNYSSELNVNALELDDSALYLCASSFGGGNTGELFFGEGSRLTVL.

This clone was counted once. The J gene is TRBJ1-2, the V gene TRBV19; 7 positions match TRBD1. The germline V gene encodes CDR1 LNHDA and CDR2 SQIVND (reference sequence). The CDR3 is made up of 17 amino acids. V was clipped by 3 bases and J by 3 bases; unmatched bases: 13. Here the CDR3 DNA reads TGTGCCAGTAGTATTACGGGGTCGACAGGGAGGTACTATGGCTACACCTTC. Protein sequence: CASSITGSTGRYYGYTF.

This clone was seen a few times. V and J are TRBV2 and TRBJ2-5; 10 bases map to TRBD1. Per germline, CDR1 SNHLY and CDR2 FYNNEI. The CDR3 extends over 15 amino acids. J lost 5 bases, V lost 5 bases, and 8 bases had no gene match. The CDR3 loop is CASSSGQGISETQYF. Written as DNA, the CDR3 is TGTGCCAGCAGTTCGGGACAGGGGATTTCGGAGACCCAGTACTTC.

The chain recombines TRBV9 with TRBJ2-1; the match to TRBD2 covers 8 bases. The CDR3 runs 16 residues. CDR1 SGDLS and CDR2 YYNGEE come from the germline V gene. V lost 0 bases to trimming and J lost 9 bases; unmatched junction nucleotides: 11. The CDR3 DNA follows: TGTGCCAGCAGCGTAGCCGGGGGGGGCCTGGTTGGTGAGCAGTTCTTC. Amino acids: CASSVAGGGLVGEQFF.

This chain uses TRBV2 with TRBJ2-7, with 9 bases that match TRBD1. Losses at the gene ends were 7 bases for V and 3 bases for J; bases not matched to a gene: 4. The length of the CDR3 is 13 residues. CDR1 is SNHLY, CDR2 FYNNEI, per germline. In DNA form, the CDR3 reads TGTGCCAGCACCGGACAGGGGTACTACGAGCAGTACTTC. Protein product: CASTGQGYYEQYF.

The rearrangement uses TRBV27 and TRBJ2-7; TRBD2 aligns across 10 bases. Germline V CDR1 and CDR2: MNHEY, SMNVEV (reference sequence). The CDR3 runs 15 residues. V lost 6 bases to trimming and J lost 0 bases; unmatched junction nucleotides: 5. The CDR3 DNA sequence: TGTGCCAGCAGATGGACTAGCGGACCCTCCTACGAGCAGTACTTC. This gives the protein CASRWTSGPSYEQYF.

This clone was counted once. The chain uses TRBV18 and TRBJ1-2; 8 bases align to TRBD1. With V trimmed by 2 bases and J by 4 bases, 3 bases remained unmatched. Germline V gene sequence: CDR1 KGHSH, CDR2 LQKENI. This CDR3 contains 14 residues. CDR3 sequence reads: CASSPGTGVYGYTF. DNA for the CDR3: TGTGCCAGCTCACCAGGGACAGGCGTCTATGGCTACACCTTC. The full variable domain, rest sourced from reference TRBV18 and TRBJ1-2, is NAGVMQNPRHLVRRRGQEARLRCSPMKGHSHVYWYRQLPEEGLKFMVYLQKENIIDESGMPKERFSAEFPKEGPSILRIQQVVRGDSAAYFCASSPGTGVYGYTFGSGTRLTVV.